This TCR beta chain came from a study of T cell responses to AZD1222 COVID-19 vaccine. Study-level information: Combined were second doses at about 4 or about 12 weeks.

Findings of the study overall: Baseline seropositivity characterized only six AZD1222 recipients. A mostly white British donor set with more females was recruited, and clonal diversity was possibly underestimated. Mapped onto spike, vaccine-associated CD4 TCRs spanned it and were dominant at 160-218 and 743-854.

Assay used: immunoSEQ multiplex PCR; TCRdb lists only in-frame clones, some missing. The sample carries around 100,000 clones, roughly four fifths recorded once. Notes on this clone: Its antigen is unknown.

Germline values: CDR1 MNHEY, CDR2 SVGAGI. The V end was cut by 8 bases, the J end by 1 base, with 11 bases between. The CDR3 runs 13 residues. The receptor's source is an adult in good health. The V gene is TRBV6-5, the J gene TRBJ1-1; D is uncertain. This specimen was peripheral blood, taken on day 0 of AZD1222 vaccination. CDR3 sequence reads: CASEPTRNTEAFF. The CDR3 DNA sequence: TGTGCCAGCGAGCCGACCAGGAACACTGAAGCTTTCTTT.